This is a list of T cell receptor beta chains from one sample in a study of molecular identifiers for immune sequencing clone quantification. Using its own MiXCR run on the PCR reads, TCRdb lists one record per CDR3 protein. This table has around 470,000 distinct CDR3 sequences, about 26% appearing once. Sequenced material: naive CD8+ T cells from blood, with Jurkat cell RNA spiked in. The source of these receptors is a human donor in good health. Some libraries in this study had Jurkat cell RNA spiked in. CDR3s include the opening cysteine and the closing phenylalanine or tryptophan. The order of the fields is CDR3 protein, J gene, clone size, D gene, V gene. The D gene is left open where the match is weak. A clone size is listed for some rows: how often the clone was seen (once, few, many), or a class if it is expanded.

CASSIELAGVWETQYF,TRBJ2-5,few,TRBD2,TRBV19
CASTDPGLAKDTQYF,TRBJ2-3,many,TRBD2,TRBV7-2
CASSLLGSVTGELFF,TRBJ2-2,few,-,TRBV19
CSARPGPRGPSNYEQYF,TRBJ2-7,-,-,TRBV20-1
CASGRLAGRYSNQPQHF,TRBJ1-5,few,-,TRBV23-1
CASSLGESTEAFF,TRBJ1-1,many,-,TRBV7-3
CASGWEDNKNIQYF,TRBJ2-4,many,-,TRBV12-5
CASSLSAEDTEAFF,TRBJ1-1,many,-,TRBV12-3/TRBV12-4
CASSLASGAYEQYF,TRBJ2-7,many,TRBD2,TRBV27
CASSFLDRGTDTQYF,TRBJ2-3,many,-,TRBV12-3/TRBV12-4
CASSLAALAGETSYEQYF,TRBJ2-7,-,TRBD2,TRBV11-2
CAWSTDRTRLYEQYF,TRBJ2-7,few,-,TRBV30
CASRPFGGEYNEQFF,TRBJ2-1,-,-,TRBV7-2
CASSSQGAGKFF,TRBJ2-1,many,TRBD1,TRBV7-9
CASSFGTEEQYF,TRBJ2-7,few,TRBD1,TRBV7-9
CASSSRAGANVLTF,TRBJ2-6,-,-,TRBV11-3
CASSFMGQGRNEQFF,TRBJ2-1,few,TRBD1,TRBV12-3/TRBV12-4
CASSLVSLRETQYF,TRBJ2-5,-,-,TRBV7-9
CASSFWGDLLYEQYF,TRBJ2-7,-,-,TRBV5-4
CASSPEGKTQYF,TRBJ2-5,many,-,TRBV6-2/TRBV6-3
CAGSPQGLNTEAFF,TRBJ1-1,-,-,TRBV7-9
CASSLTRGRGLYEQYF,TRBJ2-7,few,TRBD1,TRBV7-9
CASSLDRSLLLNTIYF,TRBJ1-3,many,-,TRBV28
CASSSFGEFTDTQYF,TRBJ2-3,-,-,TRBV5-3
CASSQQGGLRTQYF,TRBJ2-5,-,TRBD1,TRBV27
CASSLVLDSPLHF,TRBJ1-6,-,-,TRBV5-5
CASSHSGGAYEQYF,TRBJ2-7,many,TRBD2,TRBV7-6
CASSPTGSINEKLFF,TRBJ1-4,-,-,TRBV27
CSVDRGFREGAYNEQFF,TRBJ2-1,-,-,TRBV29-1
CASSEGQRADTQYF,TRBJ2-3,-,TRBD1,TRBV6-1
CASSQSLGVGYEQYF,TRBJ2-7,-,-,TRBV4-3
CASSLTLSYGYTF,TRBJ1-2,many,-,TRBV27
CASSPTDRNTIYF,TRBJ1-3,-,-,TRBV7-9
CASSLENRVGTEAFF,TRBJ1-1,many,-,TRBV7-9
CSAGGQRPSRSYEQYF,TRBJ2-7,-,TRBD1,TRBV20-1
CASSLRGTWSYEQYF,TRBJ2-7,-,-,TRBV27
CASSSGTSGSF,TRBJ2-1,many,TRBD2,TRBV7-8
CASSSLAVGGAETQYF,TRBJ2-5,-,-,TRBV27
CASGASSYNEQFF,TRBJ2-1,-,-,TRBV6-2/TRBV6-3
CASSQRLAGVADTQYF,TRBJ2-3,many,TRBD2,TRBV3-1
CASTPAGASAETQYF,TRBJ2-5,few,-,TRBV28
CVSSPSTGGPYEQYF,TRBJ2-7,-,TRBD1,TRBV19
CASSDPWDSYEQYF,TRBJ2-7,-,TRBD1,TRBV2
CSVVDGYEQYF,TRBJ2-7,many,-,TRBV29-1
CASSLWRDGTDTQYF,TRBJ2-3,-,-,TRBV13
CASSSRLAADTQYF,TRBJ2-3,many,TRBD2,TRBV28
CASSPLQPSGANVLTF,TRBJ2-6,-,-,TRBV27
CASSLSGPEKQPQHF,TRBJ1-5,few,-,TRBV12-3/TRBV12-4
CASSLAVAPGNTIYF,TRBJ1-3,many,-,TRBV7-9
CVGRGQNYGYTF,TRBJ1-2,many,TRBD1,TRBV7-9
CASSTFSGSGELCF,TRBJ2-2,-,-,TRBV19
CASSHPADPQGELFF,TRBJ2-2,many,-,TRBV12-3/TRBV12-4